The rows below give T cell receptor beta chains drawn from one sample of a study of Ad26.COV2.S vaccination and SARS-CoV-2 variants. The protocol was immunoSEQ multiplex PCR, while the TCRdb copy is restricted to in-frame clones and leaves out a portion. In the table there are 350,000 to 450,000 clones, approximately 90% of which are singletons. The source material was peripheral blood, sampled in a trial of Ad26.COV2.S vaccine versus placebo. All receptors come from a person aged 18-60 years who received the Ad26.COV2.S COVID-19 vaccine or a placebo. Both conserved end residues are part of each CDR3.

cdr3_aa: CASSSHWSSYNEQFF
v_call: TRBV6-5
cdr3_length: 15

cdr3_aa: CASSSTGLAEIYEQYF
v_call: TRBV5-6
cdr3_length: 16

cdr3_aa: CASSALAVGYGYTF
v_call: TRBV2
cdr3_length: 14

cdr3_aa: CASSPAPGTGNTEQYF
v_call: TRBV18
cdr3_length: 16

cdr3_aa: CASRVIWSGKETQYF
v_call: TRBV6-5
cdr3_length: 15

cdr3_aa: CASYTRRTGFYEQYF
v_call: TRBV6-5
cdr3_length: 15

cdr3_aa: CASSLGSGRASSTDTQYF
v_call: TRBV5-4
cdr3_length: 18

cdr3_aa: CSASGSNTGELFF
v_call: TRBV29-1
cdr3_length: 13

cdr3_aa: CASSTGIRGQYF
v_call: TRBV5-1
cdr3_length: 12

cdr3_aa: CASSFRPGLDGSEQFF
v_call: TRBV7-3
cdr3_length: 16

cdr3_aa: CATSDLWGNTGELFF
v_call: TRBV24-1
cdr3_length: 15

cdr3_aa: CASSPGLYYEQYF
v_call: TRBV28
cdr3_length: 13

cdr3_aa: CASSLTVSGANVLTF
v_call: TRBV28
cdr3_length: 15

cdr3_aa: CASSLTRDYGYTF
v_call: TRBV28
cdr3_length: 13

cdr3_aa: CASSPPGGRAAEQYF
v_call: TRBV7-9
cdr3_length: 15

cdr3_aa: CASSLPDSYGYTF
v_call: TRBV3-1/TRBV3-2
cdr3_length: 13

cdr3_aa: CASSFELGYEQYF
v_call: TRBV27
cdr3_length: 13

cdr3_aa: CASSPRTGGKYEQYF
v_call: TRBV7-2
cdr3_length: 15

cdr3_aa: CASSIARTGGIGYTF
v_call: TRBV19
cdr3_length: 15

cdr3_aa: CASSPGNNEKLFF
v_call: TRBV6-5
cdr3_length: 13

cdr3_aa: CASSVAGGVGETQYF
v_call: TRBV9
cdr3_length: 15

cdr3_aa: CASSSRVATDTQYF
v_call: TRBV28
cdr3_length: 14

cdr3_aa: CASSLRLAGGPYNEQFF
v_call: TRBV7-8
cdr3_length: 17

cdr3_aa: CAWSKMGGAEAFF
v_call: TRBV30
cdr3_length: 13

cdr3_aa: CASSSLGLGEQYF
v_call: TRBV19
cdr3_length: 13

cdr3_aa: CASSQSLGGRGTGELFF
v_call: TRBV4-3
cdr3_length: 17

cdr3_aa: CASSPPWSRGQETQYF
v_call: TRBV18
cdr3_length: 16

cdr3_aa: CAISVTTGGQETQYF
v_call: TRBV10-3
cdr3_length: 15

cdr3_aa: CASSYTFRGAGGDTQYF
v_call: TRBV19
cdr3_length: 17

cdr3_aa: CASSSGQSNEQFF
v_call: TRBV7-9
cdr3_length: 13

cdr3_aa: CASSLGWGPYGYTF
v_call: TRBV27
cdr3_length: 14

cdr3_aa: CASSPGRGLAYF
v_call: TRBV6-4
cdr3_length: 12

cdr3_aa: CASSPAGNTIYF
v_call: TRBV12-3/TRBV12-4
cdr3_length: 12

cdr3_aa: CASSGGPYSNQPQHF
v_call: TRBV9
cdr3_length: 15

cdr3_aa: CASSLWTGGTGELFF
v_call: TRBV5-8
cdr3_length: 15

cdr3_aa: CASSSSGTGERVYEQYF
v_call: TRBV28
cdr3_length: 17

cdr3_aa: CASSLVGGAGDAYNEQFF
v_call: TRBV5-1
cdr3_length: 18

cdr3_aa: CASSPVAGTNEKLFF
v_call: TRBV18
cdr3_length: 15

cdr3_aa: CASSIQSSGNTIYF
v_call: TRBV28
cdr3_length: 14

cdr3_aa: CASSESDNSKREQYF
v_call: TRBV10-2
cdr3_length: 15

cdr3_aa: CAWNRDSYNEQFF
v_call: TRBV30
cdr3_length: 13

cdr3_aa: CASIPGHSAEKLFF
v_call: TRBV19
cdr3_length: 14

cdr3_aa: CASSQGTVSNQPQHF
v_call: TRBV7-2
cdr3_length: 15

cdr3_aa: CASTTGTGNTEAFF
v_call: TRBV28
cdr3_length: 14

cdr3_aa: CASSLGPRQGTYEQYF
v_call: TRBV5-1
cdr3_length: 16

cdr3_aa: CASSTVRGVGETQYF
v_call: TRBV5-1
cdr3_length: 15